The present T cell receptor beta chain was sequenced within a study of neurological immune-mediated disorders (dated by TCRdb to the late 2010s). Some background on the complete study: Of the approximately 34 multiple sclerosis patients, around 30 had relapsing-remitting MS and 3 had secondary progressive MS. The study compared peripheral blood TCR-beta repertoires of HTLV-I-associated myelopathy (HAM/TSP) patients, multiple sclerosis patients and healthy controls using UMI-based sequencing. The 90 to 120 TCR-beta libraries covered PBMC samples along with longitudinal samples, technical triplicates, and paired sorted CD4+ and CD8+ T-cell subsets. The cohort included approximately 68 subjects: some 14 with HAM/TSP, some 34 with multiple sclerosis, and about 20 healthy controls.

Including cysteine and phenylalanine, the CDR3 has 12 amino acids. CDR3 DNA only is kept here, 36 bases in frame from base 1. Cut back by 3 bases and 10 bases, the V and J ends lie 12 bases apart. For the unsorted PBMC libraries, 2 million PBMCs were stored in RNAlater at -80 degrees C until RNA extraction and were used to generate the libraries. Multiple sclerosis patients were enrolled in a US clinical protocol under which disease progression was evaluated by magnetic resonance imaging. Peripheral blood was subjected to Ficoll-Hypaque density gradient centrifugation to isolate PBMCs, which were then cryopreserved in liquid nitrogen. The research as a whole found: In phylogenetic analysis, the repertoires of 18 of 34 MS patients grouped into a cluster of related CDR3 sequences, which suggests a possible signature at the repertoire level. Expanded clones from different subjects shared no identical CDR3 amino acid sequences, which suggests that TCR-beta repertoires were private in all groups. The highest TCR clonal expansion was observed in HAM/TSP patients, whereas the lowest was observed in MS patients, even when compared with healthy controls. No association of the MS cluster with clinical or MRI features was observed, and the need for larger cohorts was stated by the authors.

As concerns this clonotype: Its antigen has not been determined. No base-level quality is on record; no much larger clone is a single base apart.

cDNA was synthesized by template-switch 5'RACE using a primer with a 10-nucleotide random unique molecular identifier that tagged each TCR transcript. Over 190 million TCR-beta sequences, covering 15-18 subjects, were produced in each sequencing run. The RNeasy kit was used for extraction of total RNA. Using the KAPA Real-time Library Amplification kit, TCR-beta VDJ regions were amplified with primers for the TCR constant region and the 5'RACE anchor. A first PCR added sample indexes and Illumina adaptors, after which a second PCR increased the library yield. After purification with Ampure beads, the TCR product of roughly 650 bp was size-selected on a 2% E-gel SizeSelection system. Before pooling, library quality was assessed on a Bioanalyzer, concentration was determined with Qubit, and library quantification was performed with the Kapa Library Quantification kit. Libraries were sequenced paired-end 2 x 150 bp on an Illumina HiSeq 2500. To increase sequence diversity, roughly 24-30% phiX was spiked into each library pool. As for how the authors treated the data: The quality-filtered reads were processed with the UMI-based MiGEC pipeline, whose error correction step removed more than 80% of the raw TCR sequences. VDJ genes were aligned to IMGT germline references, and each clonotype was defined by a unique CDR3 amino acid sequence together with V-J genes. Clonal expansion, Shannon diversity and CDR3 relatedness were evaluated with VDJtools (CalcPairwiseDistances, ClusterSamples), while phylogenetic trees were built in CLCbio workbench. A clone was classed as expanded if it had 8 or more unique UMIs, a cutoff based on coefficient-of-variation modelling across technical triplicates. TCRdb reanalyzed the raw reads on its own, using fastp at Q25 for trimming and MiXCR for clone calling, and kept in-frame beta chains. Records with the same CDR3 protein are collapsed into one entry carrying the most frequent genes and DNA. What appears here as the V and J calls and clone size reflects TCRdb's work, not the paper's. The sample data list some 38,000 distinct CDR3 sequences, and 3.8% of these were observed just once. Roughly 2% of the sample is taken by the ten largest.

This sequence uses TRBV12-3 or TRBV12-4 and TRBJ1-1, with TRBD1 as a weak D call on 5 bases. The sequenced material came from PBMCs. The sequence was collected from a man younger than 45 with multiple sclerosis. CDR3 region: CASSFARDAAFF. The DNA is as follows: TGTGCCAGCAGTTTCGCCAGGGACGCAGCTTTCTTT.